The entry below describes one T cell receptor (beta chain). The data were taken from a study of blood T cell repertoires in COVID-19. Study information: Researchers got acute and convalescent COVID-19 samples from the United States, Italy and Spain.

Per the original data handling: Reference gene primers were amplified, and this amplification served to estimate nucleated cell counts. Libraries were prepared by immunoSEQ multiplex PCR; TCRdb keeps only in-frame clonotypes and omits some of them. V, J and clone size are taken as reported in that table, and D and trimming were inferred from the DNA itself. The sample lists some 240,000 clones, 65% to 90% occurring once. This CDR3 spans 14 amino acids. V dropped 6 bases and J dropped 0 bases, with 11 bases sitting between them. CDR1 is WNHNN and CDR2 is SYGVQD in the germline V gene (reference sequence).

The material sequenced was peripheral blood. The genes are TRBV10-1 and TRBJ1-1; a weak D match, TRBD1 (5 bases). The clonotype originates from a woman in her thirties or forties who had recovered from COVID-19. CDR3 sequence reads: CASRRQIMNTEAFF. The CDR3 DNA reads TGCGCCAGCAGGCGACAGATTATGAACACTGAAGCTTTCTTT.